The entry below describes one T cell receptor beta chain. Method: immunoSEQ multiplex PCR; TCRdb's copy keeps in-frame clones and lacks some. Of about 270,000 clones detected, approximately 86% appear once; the ten largest clones hold roughly 8%. The data belong to a study of blood T cell repertoires in COVID-19. Overall study context: The cDNA or gDNA used as material had been derived from T cells, B-cell-depleted T cells, or PBMCs.

Germline V gives CDR1 SNHLY, CDR2 FYNNEI. This CDR3 comprises 16 residues. Trimming cost V 7 bases and J 3 bases; bases outside gene matches: 7. The rearrangement links TRBV2 to TRBJ2-7, with 15 bases that match TRBD2. The sequence was obtained from a man between 40 and 49 years old with active or convalescent COVID-19. The sample comprised peripheral blood. This CDR3 is CASKLGLAGGIYEQYF. In DNA form, the CDR3 reads TGTGCCAGCAAACTGGGACTAGCGGGAGGAATCTACGAGCAGTACTTC.